The present T cell receptor beta chain was sequenced within a study of blood T cell repertoires in COVID-19. At the level of the study: Acute and convalescent COVID-19 samples came from the United States, Italy and Spain.

The CDR3 spans 14 residues. The germline gives CDR1 LNHDA, CDR2 SQIVND (reference sequence). V shed 8 bases, J shed 5 bases, and the junction held 11 bases outside the gene matches. Sequenced by immunoSEQ multiplex PCR; TCRdb stores in-frame clones only, minus some. The repertoire includes tens of thousands of clones, approximately 83% of them detected once, and approximately 3.6% sits in the top ten. The sample taken for sequencing was peripheral blood. The chain combines TRBV19 with TRBJ1-2, with 7 nucleotides matching TRBD1. This sequence was found in a woman older than 75 with acute or convalescent COVID-19. Here the CDR3 DNA reads TGTGCCAGTCGGATCGGTACAGGGGATTATGGCTACACCTTC. Encoded protein: CASRIGTGDYGYTF.